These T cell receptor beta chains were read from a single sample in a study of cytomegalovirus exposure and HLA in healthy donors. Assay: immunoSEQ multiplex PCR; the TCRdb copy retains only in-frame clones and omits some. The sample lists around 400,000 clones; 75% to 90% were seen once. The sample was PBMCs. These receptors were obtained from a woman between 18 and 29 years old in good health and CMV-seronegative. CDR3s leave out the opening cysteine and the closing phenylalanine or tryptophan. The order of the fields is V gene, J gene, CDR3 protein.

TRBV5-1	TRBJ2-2	ASSLITTNTGELF
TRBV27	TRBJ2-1	ASSLEASGGWAHNEQF
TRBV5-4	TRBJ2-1	ASNLFSGNEQF
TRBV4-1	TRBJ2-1	ASSQSGTLTYNEQF
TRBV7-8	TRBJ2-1	ASSLVQRAYNEQF
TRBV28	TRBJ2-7	ASSRYEQY
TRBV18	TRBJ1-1	ASSVQQGEVTEAF
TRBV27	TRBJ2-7	ASSPMPSLTSGSYEQY
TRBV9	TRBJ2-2	ASSVHHTTSGTNTGELF
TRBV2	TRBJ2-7	ASRLHLLSYEQY
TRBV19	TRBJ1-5	ASSIPRTGSGPQH
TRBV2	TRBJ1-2	ASVRDTESYGYT
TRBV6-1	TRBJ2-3	ASSEGNGVGLLGG
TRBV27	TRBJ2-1	ASSPRYNSGSLYNEQF
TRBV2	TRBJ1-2	ASSDGQGDGGYT
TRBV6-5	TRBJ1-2	ASSDPRGNYGYT
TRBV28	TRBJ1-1	ASSPRQGRTEAF